Shown below are 10 T cell receptor beta chains from a single sample sequenced in a study of CD8 T cells in ankylosing spondylitis. Points from the study as a whole: Made up of about eight highly homologous variants, a TCR beta motif appeared characteristic of ankylosing spondylitis blood.

TCRdb fed the 5' RACE reads into MiXCR, producing one record per CDR3 protein. The sample comprises 500,000 to 650,000 distinct CDR3 sequences, approximately 5% of which are singletons, and 3% to 4.5% rests with the top ten. Their cognate antigens are unknown. What was sequenced was blood, either unsorted or a sorted T cell fraction (not recorded which). The receptors derive from a male donor with ankylosing spondylitis.

This clonotype was observed at least ten times. This chain links TRBV10-3 with TRBJ2-1, with TRBD2 identical over 8 bases. The CDR3 length is 15 residues. V was pared by 7 bases and J by 8 bases, with 13 bases of the junction left unmatched. Germline V gene lookup returns CDR1 ENHRY and CDR2 SYGVKD. The CDR3: CAINSLTQRGHEQFF. CDR3 nucleotide sequence: TGTGCCATCAACTCTCTAACTCAGCGGGGGCATGAGCAGTTCTTC.

This clonotype was picked up many times. The chain combines TRBV29-1 with TRBJ2-1, with D possibly TRBD2 on 6 matching bases. Trimming removed 3 bases at V and 6 bases at J, with 12 bases between. CDR1 and CDR2 (germline): SQVTM, ANQGSEA. This CDR3 is 13 amino acids long. CDR3 DNA: TGCAGCGTTGACCTGACTAGACGCAATGAGCAGTTCTTC. This translates into CSVDLTRRNEQFF.

This clonotype was observed many times. The genes are TRBV10-3 and TRBJ1-6; D is unresolved. V shed 5 bases and J shed 7 bases, with 6 bases lying between them. The CDR3 spans 12 residues. Germline CDR1 and CDR2: ENHRY and SYGVKD. CDR3 sequence reads: CAISPTNSPLHF. The CDR3 nucleotides are TGTGCCATCAGTCCGACCAATTCACCCCTCCACTTT.

This clonotype was detected many times. The chain joins TRBV10-3 to TRBJ1-3; no firm D call. V lost 7 bases and J lost 0, with 19 bases in between. Per the germline V gene, CDR1 is ENHRY and CDR2 is SYGVKD. The CDR3 length is 17 residues. The CDR3 region is CAIKPSADHVSGNTIYF. The DNA for the CDR3 is TGTGCCATCAAACCATCGGCAGACCACGTCTCTGGAAACACCATATATTTT.

Ten or more counts support this clonotype. The chain is built from TRBV10-3 and TRBJ2-2; no firm D call. Germline V gene data show CDR1 as ENHRY and CDR2 as SYGVKD. V lost 8 bases, J lost 7 bases, and 14 bases lay in between. The CDR3 extends over 13 amino acids. The CDR3 bases are TGTGCCATCCTGCCCTCGCCCTACGGGGAGCTGTTTTTT. Its protein is CAILPSPYGELFF.

This clonotype was recorded many times. The chain is built from TRBV20-1 and TRBJ1-1; D not resolved. Per the germline V gene, CDR1 is DFQATT and CDR2 is SNEGSKA (reference sequence). Trimming left V 6 bases short and J 2 bases short, with 16 bases between. The CDR3 runs to 14 residues. The CDR3 DNA reads as TGCAGTGCCAGCGGTTCCTTGGGAAACACTGAAGCTTTCTTT. It encodes CSASGSLGNTEAFF.

This clonotype has at least ten counts. V usage is TRBV4-3 and J usage is TRBJ2-7, with D unresolved. Germline CDR1 is LGHNA and CDR2 is YSLEER. The CDR3 consists of 13 residues. Trimming removed 4 bases from V and 1 base from J, with 8 bases in between. DNA for the CDR3: TGCGCCAGCAGCCCAATACGTTCCTACGAGCAGTACTTC. Encoded protein: CASSPIRSYEQYF.

This clonotype was detected ten times or more. The rearrangement links TRBV5-1 to TRBJ1-3; TRBD1 is a possible D gene (5 bases). The V gene lost 3 bases and the J gene lost 1 base, with 8 bases spanning the gap. CDR3 length equals 14 residues. Looked up from germline, CDR1 is SGHRS and CDR2 is YFSETQ. CDR3 DNA: TGCGCCAGCAGCTCGACAGTATCTGGAAACACCATATATTTT. Protein product: CASSSTVSGNTIYF.

The genes are TRBV11-2 and TRBJ2-3; D uncertain. The CDR3 has 14 residues. CDR1 SGHAT and CDR2 FQNNGV come from the germline V gene. V was shortened by 2 bases and J by 4 bases, with 10 bases between the two germline ends. The CDR3 region is CASSLNLPPDTQYF. CDR3 nucleotide sequence: TGTGCCAGCAGCTTAAACTTGCCCCCAGATACGCAGTATTTT.

The V call is TRBV7-2, the J call TRBJ2-1; D possibly corresponds to TRBD1 (5 bases). The V gene lost 5 bases and the J gene lost 8 bases, with 10 bases spanning the gap. Germline V gene sequence: CDR1 SGHTA, CDR2 FQGNSA. CDR3 length: 12 residues. The CDR3 reads CASSPDSDEQFF. In DNA form, the CDR3 reads TGTGCCAGCAGCCCCGACAGTGATGAGCAGTTCTTC.